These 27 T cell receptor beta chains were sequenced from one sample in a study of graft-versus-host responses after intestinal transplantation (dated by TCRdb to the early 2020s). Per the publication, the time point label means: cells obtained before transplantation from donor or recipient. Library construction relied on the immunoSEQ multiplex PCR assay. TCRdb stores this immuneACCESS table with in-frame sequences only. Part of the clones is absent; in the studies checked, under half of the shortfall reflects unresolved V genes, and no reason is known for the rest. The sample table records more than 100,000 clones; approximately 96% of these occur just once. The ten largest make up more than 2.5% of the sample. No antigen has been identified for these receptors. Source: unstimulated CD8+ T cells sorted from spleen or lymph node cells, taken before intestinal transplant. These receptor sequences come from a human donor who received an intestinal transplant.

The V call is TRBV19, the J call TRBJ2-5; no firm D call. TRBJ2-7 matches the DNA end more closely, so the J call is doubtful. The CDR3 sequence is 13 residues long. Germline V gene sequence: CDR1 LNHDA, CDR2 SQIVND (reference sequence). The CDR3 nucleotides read TGTGCCAGTAGTATCGATGGAACCTACGAGCAGTACTTC. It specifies CASSIDGTYEQYF.

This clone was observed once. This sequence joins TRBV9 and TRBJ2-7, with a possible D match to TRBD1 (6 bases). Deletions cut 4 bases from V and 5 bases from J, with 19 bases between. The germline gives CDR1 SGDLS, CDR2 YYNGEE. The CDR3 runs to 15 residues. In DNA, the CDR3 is TGTGCCAGCAGCTCCTCCGGGACATTTGGGAACGAGCAGTACTTC. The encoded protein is CASSSSGTFGNEQYF.

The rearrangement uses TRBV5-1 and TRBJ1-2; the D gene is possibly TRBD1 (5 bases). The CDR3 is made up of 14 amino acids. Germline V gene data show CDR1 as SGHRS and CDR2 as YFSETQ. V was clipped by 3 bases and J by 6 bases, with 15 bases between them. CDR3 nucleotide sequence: TGCGCCAGCAGCTCCAGGGCAGGGTTCGATGGCTACACCTTC. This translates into CASSSRAGFDGYTF.

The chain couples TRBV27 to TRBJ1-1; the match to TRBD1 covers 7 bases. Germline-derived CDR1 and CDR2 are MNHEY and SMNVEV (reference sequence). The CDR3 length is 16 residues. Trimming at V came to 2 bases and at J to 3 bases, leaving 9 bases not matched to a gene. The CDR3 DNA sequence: TGTGCCAGCAGTTTACAGGGCAGGGGGTATCACACTGAAGCTTTCTTT. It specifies CASSLQGRGYHTEAFF.

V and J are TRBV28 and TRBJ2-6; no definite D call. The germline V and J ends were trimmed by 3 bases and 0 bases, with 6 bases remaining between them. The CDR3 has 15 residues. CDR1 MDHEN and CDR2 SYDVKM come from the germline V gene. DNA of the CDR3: TGTGCCAGCAGTTTCGTGGTCTCTGGGGCCAACGTCCTGACTTTC. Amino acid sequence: CASSFVVSGANVLTF.

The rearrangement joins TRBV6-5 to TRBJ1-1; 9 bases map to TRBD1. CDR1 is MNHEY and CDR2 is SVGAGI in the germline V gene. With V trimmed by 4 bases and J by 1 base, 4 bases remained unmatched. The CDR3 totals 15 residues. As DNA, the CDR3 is TGTGCCAGCAGTTTCGAGGGACAGGGGAACACTGAAGCTTTCTTT. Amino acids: CASSFEGQGNTEAFF.

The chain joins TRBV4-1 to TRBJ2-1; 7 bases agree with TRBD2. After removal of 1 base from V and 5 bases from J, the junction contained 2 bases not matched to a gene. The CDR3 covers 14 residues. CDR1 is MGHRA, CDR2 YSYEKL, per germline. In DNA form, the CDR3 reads TGCGCCAGCAGCCAAGGGACTAGTCACAATGAGCAGTTCTTC. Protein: CASSQGTSHNEQFF.

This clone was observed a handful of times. For the CDR3, the DNA is TGTGCCAGCAACCAAGCGGGAGGTTCCTACGAGCAGTACTTC. It yields the protein CASNQAGGSYEQYF. The chain has TRBV28 and TRBJ2-7; 9 bases are shared with TRBD2. The germline V gene has CDR1 MDHEN and CDR2 SYDVKM. J lost 1 base, V lost 7 bases, and 5 bases had no gene match. CDR3 length: 14 amino acids.

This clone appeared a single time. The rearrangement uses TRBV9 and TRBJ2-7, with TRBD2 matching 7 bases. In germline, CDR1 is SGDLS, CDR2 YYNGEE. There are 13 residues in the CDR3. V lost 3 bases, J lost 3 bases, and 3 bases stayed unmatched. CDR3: CASSAGLGYEQYF. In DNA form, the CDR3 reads TGTGCCAGCAGCGCCGGACTAGGCTACGAGCAGTACTTC.

In nucleotides, the CDR3 is TGTGCCAGCAGTGACGGGGGGAACTATGGCTACACCTTC. Protein product: CASSDGGNYGYTF. The chain carries TRBV6-4 and TRBJ1-2; a possible D gene is TRBD1 (5 bases). The CDR3 spans 13 residues. Per germline, CDR1 MRHNA and CDR2 SNTAGT. Trimming removed 2 bases at V and 2 bases at J, with 6 bases between.

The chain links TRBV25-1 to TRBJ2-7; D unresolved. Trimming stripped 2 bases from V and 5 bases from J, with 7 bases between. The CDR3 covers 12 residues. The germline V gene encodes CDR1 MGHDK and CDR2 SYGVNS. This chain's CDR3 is CASSEAMNEQYF. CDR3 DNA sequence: TGTGCCAGCAGTGAAGCCATGAACGAGCAGTACTTC.

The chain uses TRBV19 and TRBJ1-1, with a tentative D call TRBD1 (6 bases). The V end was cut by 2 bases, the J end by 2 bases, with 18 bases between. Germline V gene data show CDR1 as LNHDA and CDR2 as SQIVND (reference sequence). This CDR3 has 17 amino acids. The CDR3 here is CASSISAGEGVNTEAFF. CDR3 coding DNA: TGTGCCAGTAGTATATCGGCAGGGGAGGGGGTTAACACTGAAGCTTTCTTT.

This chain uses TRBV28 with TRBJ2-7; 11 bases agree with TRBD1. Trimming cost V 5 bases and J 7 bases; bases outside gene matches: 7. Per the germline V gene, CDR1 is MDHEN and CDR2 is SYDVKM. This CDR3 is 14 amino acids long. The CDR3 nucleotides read TGTGCCAGCAGTCGACCGGGACAGGGGGAAGAGCAGTACTTC. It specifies CASSRPGQGEEQYF.

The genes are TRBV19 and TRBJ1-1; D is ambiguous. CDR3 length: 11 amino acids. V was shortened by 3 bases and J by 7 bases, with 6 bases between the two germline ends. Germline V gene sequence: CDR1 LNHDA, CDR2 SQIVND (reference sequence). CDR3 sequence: CASSIGREAFF. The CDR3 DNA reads TGTGCCAGTAGTATTGGACGTGAAGCTTTCTTT.

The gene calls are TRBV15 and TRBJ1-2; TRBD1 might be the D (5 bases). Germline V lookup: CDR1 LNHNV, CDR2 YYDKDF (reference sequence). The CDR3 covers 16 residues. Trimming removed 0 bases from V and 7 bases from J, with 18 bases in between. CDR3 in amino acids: CATSRDRGSLLLGYTF. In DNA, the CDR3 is TGTGCCACCAGCAGAGATAGGGGCAGCCTCTTACTTGGCTACACCTTC. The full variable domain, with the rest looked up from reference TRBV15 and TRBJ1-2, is DAMVIQNPRYQVTQFGKPVTLSCSQTLNHNVMYWYQQKSSQAPKLLFHYYDKDFNNEADTPDNFQSRRPNTSFCFLDIRSPGLGDTAMYLCATSRDRGSLLLGYTFGSGTRLTVV.

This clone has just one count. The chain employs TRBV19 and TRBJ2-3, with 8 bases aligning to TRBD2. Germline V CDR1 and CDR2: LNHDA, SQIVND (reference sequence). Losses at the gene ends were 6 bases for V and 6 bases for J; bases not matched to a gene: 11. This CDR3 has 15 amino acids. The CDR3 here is CASSRAGALLDTQYF. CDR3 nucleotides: TGTGCCAGTAGCCGAGCGGGAGCTCTCTTGGATACGCAGTATTTT.

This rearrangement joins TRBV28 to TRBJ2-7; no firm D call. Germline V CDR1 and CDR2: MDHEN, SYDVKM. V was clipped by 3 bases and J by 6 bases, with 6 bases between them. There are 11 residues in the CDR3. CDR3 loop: CASSLGSEQYF. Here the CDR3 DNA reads TGTGCCAGCAGTTTGGGTAGCGAGCAGTACTTC. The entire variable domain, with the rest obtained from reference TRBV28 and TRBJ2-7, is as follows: DVKVTQSSRYLVKRTGEKVFLECVQDMDHENMFWYRQDPGLGLRLIYFSYDVKMKEKGDIPEGYSVSREKKERFSLILESASTNQTSMYLCASSLGSEQYFGPGTRLTVT.

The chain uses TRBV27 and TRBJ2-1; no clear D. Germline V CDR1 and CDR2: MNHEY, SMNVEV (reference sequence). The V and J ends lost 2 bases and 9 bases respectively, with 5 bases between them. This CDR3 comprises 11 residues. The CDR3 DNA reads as TGTGCCAGCAGTTTAGGGTTTGAGCAGTTCTTC. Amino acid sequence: CASSLGFEQFF.

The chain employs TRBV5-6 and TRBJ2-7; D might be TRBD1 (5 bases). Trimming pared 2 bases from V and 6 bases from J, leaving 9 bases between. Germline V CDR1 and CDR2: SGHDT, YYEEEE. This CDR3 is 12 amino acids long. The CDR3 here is CASSFGALEQYF. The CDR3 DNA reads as TGTGCCAGCAGCTTTGGGGCTCTCGAGCAGTACTTC.

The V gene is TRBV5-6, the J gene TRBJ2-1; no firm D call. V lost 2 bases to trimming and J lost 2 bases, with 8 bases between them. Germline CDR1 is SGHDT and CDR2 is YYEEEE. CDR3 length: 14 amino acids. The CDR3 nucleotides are TGTGCCAGCAGCTTAAGGACGCCCTACAATGAGCAGTTCTTC. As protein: CASSLRTPYNEQFF.

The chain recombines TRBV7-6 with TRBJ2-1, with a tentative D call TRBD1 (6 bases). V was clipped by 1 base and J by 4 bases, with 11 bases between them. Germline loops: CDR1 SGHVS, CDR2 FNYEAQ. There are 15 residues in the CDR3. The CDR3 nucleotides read TGTGCCAGCAGCTTAGGACAGGCACTATACAATGAGCAGTTCTTC. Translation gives CASSLGQALYNEQFF.

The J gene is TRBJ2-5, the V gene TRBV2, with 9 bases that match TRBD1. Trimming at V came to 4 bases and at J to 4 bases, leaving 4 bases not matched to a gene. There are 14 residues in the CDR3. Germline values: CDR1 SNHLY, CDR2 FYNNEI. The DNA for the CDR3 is TGTGCCAGCAGTGCAGGACAGGGGATAGAGACCCAGTACTTC. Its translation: CASSAGQGIETQYF.

The DNA for the CDR3 is TGTGCCAGCAGCCCGAAACAGGGGGATAGCAATCAGCCCCAGCATTTT. It is translated as CASSPKQGDSNQPQHF. The rearrangement joins TRBV7-8 to TRBJ1-5; 8 bases agree with TRBD1. CDR1 and CDR2 (germline): SGHVS, FQNEAQ. Trimming removed 5 bases from V and 0 bases from J; junction bases left unmatched: 6. The CDR3 is 16 amino acids.

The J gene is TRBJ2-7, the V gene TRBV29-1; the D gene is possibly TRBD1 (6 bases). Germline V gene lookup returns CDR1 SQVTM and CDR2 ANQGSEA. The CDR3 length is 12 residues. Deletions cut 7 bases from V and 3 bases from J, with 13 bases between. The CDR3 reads CSGWEQGYEQYF. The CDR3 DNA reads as TGCAGCGGTTGGGAACAGGGCTACGAGCAGTACTTC.

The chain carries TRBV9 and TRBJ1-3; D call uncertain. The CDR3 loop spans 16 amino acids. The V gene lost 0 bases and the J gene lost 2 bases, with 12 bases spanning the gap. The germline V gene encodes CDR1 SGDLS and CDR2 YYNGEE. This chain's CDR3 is CASSVEGWFPGNTIYF. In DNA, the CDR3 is TGTGCCAGCAGCGTAGAAGGGTGGTTCCCTGGAAACACCATATATTTT.

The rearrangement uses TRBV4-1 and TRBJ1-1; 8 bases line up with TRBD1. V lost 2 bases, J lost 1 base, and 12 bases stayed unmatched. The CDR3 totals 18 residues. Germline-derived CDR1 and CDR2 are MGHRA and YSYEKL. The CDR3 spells CASSQNLRDQGANTEAFF. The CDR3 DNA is TGCGCCAGCAGCCAAAACCTAAGGGATCAGGGGGCGAACACTGAAGCTTTCTTT.

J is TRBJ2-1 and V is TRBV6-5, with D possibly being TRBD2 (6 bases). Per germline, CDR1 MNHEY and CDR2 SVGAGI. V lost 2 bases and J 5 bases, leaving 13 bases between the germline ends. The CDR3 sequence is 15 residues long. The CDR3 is CASSYPPRGDNEQFF. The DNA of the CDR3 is TGTGCCAGCAGTTACCCCCCGCGGGGTGACAATGAGCAGTTCTTC.